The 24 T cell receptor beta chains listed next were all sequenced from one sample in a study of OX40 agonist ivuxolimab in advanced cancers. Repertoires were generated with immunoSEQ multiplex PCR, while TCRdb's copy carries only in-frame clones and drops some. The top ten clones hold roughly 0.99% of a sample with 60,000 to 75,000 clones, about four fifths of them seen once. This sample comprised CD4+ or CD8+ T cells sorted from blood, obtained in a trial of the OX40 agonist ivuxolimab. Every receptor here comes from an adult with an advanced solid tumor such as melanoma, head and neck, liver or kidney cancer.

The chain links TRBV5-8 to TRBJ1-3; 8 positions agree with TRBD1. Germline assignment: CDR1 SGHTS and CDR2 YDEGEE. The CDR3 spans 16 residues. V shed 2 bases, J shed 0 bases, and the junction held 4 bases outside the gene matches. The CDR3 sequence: CASSFLDRVSGNTIYF. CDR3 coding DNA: TGTGCCAGCAGCTTCTTGGACAGGGTCTCTGGAAACACCATATATTTT.

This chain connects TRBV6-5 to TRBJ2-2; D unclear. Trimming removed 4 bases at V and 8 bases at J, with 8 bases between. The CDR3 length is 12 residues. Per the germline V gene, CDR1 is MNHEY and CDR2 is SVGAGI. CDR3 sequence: CASSSPVGELFF. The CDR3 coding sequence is TGTGCCAGCAGTTCCCCAGTAGGGGAGCTGTTTTTT.

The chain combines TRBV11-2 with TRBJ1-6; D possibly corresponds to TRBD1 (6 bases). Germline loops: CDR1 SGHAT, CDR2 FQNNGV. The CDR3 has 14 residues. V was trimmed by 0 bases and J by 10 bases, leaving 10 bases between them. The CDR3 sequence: CASSLEGTKSPLHF. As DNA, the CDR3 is TGTGCCAGCAGCTTAGAAGGGACAAAGTCACCCCTCCACTTT.

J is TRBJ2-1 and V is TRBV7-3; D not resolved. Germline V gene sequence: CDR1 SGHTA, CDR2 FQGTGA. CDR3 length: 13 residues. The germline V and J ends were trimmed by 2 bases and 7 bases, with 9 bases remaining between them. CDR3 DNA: TGTGCCAGCAGCTTAGGAATGGGAAATGAGCAGTTCTTC. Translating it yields CASSLGMGNEQFF.

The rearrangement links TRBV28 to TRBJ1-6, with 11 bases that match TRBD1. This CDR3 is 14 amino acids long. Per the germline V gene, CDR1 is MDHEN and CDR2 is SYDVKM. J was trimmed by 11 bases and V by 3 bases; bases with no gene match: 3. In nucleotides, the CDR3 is TGTGCCAGCAGTTTTTGGACAGGGGGCGCACCCCTCCACTTT. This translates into CASSFWTGGAPLHF.

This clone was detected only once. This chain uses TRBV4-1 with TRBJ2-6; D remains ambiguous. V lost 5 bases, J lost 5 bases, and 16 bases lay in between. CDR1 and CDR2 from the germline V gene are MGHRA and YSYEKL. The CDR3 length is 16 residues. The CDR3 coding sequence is TGCGCCAGCAGCAAACCACCACAAAGTCGGGCCAACGTCCTGACTTTC. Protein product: CASSKPPQSRANVLTF.

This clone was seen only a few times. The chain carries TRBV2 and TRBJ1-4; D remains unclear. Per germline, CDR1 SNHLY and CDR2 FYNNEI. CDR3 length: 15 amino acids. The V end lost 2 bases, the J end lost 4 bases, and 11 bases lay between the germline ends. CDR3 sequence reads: CASSESGLFNEKLFF. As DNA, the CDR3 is TGTGCCAGCAGTGAATCGGGCTTGTTTAATGAAAAACTGTTTTTT.

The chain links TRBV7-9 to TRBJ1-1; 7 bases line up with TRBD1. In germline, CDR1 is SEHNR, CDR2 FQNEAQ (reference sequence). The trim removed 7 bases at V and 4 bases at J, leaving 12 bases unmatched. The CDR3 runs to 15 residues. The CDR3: CASTKGRGDFTEAFF. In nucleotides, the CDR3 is TGTGCCAGCACCAAAGGCAGGGGGGATTTCACTGAAGCTTTCTTT.

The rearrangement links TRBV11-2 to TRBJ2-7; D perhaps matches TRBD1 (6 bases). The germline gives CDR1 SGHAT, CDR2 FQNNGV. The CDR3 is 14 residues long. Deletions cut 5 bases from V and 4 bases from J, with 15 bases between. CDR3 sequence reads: CASSAQVQGYEQYF. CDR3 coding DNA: TGTGCCAGCAGCGCCCAGGTACAGGGATACGAGCAGTACTTC.

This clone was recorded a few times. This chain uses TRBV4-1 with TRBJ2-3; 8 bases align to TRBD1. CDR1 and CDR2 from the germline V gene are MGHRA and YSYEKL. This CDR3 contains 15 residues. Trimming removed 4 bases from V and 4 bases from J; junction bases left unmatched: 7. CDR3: CASSRQGSPPDTQYF. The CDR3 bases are TGCGCCAGCAGCCGACAGGGGTCCCCCCCAGATACGCAGTATTTT.

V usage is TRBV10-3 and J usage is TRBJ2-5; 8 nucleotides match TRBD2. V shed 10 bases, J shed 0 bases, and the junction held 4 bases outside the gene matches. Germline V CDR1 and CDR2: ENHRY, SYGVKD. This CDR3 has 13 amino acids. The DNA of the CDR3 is TGTGCCACCGGGAGGGGGTACCAAGAGACCCAGTACTTC. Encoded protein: CATGRGYQETQYF.

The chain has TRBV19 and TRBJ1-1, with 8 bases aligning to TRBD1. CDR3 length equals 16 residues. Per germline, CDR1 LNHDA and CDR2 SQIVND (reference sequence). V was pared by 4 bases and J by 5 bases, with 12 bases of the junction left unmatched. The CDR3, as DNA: TGTGCCAGTAGTAACCCGGGACAGGCGGCGCGAACTGAAGCTTTCTTT. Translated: CASSNPGQAARTEAFF.

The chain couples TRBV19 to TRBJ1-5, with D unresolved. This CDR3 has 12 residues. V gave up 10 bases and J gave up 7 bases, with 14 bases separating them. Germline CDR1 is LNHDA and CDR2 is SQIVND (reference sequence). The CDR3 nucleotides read TGTGCCACCCAATCCCTGGGCCAGCCCCAGCATTTT. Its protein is CATQSLGQPQHF.

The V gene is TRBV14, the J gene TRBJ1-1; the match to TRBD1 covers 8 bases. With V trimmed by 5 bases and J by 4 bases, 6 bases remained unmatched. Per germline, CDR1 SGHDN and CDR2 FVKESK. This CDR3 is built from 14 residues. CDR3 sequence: CASSERTGGTEAFF. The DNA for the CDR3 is TGTGCCAGCAGCGAGAGAACAGGGGGCACTGAAGCTTTCTTT.

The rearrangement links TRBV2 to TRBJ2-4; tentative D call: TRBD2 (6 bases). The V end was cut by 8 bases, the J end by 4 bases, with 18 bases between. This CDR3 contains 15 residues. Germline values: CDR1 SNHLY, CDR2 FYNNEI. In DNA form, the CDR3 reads TGTGCCAGCCGGGGGTATGAGACAAGAAAAAACATTCAGTACTTC. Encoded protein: CASRGYETRKNIQYF.

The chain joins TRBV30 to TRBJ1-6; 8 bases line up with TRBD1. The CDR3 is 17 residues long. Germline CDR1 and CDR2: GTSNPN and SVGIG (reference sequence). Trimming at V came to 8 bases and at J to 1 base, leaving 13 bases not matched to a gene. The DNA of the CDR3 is TGTGCCGTCCCATCGGTGGGACAGGCGTCCTATAATTCACCCCTCCACTTT. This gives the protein CAVPSVGQASYNSPLHF.

The chain's CDR3 is CASSPPVSANYGYTF. CDR3 coding DNA: TGTGCCAGCTCACCACCGGTTAGCGCAAACTATGGCTACACCTTC. The V gene is TRBV18, the J gene TRBJ1-2, with D uncertain. The length of the CDR3 is 15 residues. Germline-derived CDR1 and CDR2 are KGHSH and LQKENI. V lost 0 bases and J 2 bases, leaving 10 bases between the germline ends.

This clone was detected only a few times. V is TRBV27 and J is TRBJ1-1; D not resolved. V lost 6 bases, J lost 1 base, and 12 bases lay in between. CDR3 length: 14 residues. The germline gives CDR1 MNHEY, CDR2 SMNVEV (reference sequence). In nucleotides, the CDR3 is TGTGCCAGCAGACAATCCGGGTGGAACACTGAAGCTTTCTTT. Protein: CASRQSGWNTEAFF.

This CDR3 reads CASSLDRGLDEQFF. CDR3 sequence (DNA): TGTGCCAGCAGCTTGGACAGGGGTCTCGATGAGCAGTTCTTC. V and J are TRBV7-9 and TRBJ2-1, with TRBD1 matching over 9 bases. CDR1 SEHNR and CDR2 FQNEAQ come from the germline V gene (reference sequence). Losses at the gene ends were 3 bases for V and 8 bases for J; bases not matched to a gene: 5. CDR3 length: 14 amino acids.

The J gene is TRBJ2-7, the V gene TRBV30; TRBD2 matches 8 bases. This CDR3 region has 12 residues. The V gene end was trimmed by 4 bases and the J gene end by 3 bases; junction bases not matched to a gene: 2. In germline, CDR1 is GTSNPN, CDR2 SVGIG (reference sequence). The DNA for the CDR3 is TGTGCCTGGAAAGCGGGGGACTACGAGCAGTACTTC. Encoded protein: CAWKAGDYEQYF.

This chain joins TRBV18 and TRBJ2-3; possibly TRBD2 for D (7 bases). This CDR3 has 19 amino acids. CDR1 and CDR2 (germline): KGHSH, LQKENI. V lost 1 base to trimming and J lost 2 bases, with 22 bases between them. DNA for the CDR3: TGTGCCAGCTCACCACGCCCTCGACAGGTAGGGGGGGCCACAGATACGCAGTATTTT. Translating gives CASSPRPRQVGGATDTQYF. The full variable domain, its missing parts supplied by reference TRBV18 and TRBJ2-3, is NAGVMQNPRHLVRRRGQEARLRCSPMKGHSHVYWYRQLPEEGLKFMVYLQKENIIDESGMPKERFSAEFPKEGPSILRIQQVVRGDSAAYFCASSPRPRQVGGATDTQYFGPGTRLTVL.

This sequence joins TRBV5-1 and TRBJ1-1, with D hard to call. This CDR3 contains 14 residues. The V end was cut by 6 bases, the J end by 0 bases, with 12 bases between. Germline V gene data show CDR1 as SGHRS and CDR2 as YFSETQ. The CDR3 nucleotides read TGCGCCAGCAACGATTGGGCAATGAACACTGAAGCTTTCTTT. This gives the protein CASNDWAMNTEAFF.

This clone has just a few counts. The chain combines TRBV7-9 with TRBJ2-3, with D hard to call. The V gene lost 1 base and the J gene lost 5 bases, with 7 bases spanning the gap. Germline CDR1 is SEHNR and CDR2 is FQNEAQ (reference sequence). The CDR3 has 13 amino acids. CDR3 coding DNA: TGTGCCAGCAGCTTAGGGGGTTTAGATACGCAGTATTTT. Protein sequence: CASSLGGLDTQYF.

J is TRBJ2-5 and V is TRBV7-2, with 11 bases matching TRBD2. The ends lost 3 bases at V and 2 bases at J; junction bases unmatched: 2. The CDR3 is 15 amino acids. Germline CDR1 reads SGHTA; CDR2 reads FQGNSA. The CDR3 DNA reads TGTGCCAGCAGCTTTACTAGCGGGGGACAAGAGACCCAGTACTTC. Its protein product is CASSFTSGGQETQYF.